This T cell receptor (beta chain) emerged from a study of T cells in Graves' hyperthyroidism and ophthalmopathy. Overall study results and limits: Most thyroid clonotypes expanded above 0.001 were also detected in blood. Ophthalmopathy and stable hyperthyroidism were told apart by a 13 V-J model.

Uncontrolled infection, other autoimmune disease, pregnancy and lactation each barred patients from inclusion. The diagnostic basis comprised clinical symptoms, serum thyroxine and TRAb, thyroid ultrasound and orbital computed tomography. There were TCR beta CDR3 regions amplified from RNA transcripts. First-round RT-PCR of the TCR CDR3 relied on the HTBI primer set. Each CDR3 protein is one row after TCRdb ran MiXCR on the multiplex PCR reads. This table holds 550,000 to 700,000 distinct CDR3 sequences, 40% to 55% found once. On this clonotype: The antigen is undetermined.

V was pared by 6 bases and J by 0 bases, with 14 bases between. This CDR3 spans 14 amino acids. Per germline, CDR1 SQVTM and CDR2 ANQGSEA. V is TRBV29-1 and J is TRBJ1-1, with TRBD1 as a possible D gene (6 bases). Specimen: peripheral blood or thyroid tissue (not recorded which). This TCR derives from an adult woman with Graves' disease, either hyperthyroidism or ophthalmopathy (not recorded which). The CDR3 DNA reads as TGCAGCGTCGCACAGGGAATTGTGAACACTGAAGCTTTCTTT. Protein product: CSVAQGIVNTEAFF. Complete variable domain (other parts from reference TRBV29-1 and TRBJ1-1): SAVISQKPSRDICQRGTSLTIQCQVDSQVTMMFWYRQQPGQSLTLIATANQGSEATYESGFVIDKFPISRPNLTFSTLTVSNMSPEDSSIYLCSVAQGIVNTEAFFGQGTRLTVV.